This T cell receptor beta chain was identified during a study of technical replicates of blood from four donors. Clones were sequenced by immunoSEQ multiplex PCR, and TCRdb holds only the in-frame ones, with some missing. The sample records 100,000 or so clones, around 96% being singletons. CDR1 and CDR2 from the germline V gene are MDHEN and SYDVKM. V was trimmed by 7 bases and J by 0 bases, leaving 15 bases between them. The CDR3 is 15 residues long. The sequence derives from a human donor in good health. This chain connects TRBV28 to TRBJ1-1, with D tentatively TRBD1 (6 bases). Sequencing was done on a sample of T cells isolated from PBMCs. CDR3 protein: CASTHKWTVNTEAFF. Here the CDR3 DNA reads TGTGCCAGCACTCATAAGTGGACAGTGAACACTGAAGCTTTCTTT.